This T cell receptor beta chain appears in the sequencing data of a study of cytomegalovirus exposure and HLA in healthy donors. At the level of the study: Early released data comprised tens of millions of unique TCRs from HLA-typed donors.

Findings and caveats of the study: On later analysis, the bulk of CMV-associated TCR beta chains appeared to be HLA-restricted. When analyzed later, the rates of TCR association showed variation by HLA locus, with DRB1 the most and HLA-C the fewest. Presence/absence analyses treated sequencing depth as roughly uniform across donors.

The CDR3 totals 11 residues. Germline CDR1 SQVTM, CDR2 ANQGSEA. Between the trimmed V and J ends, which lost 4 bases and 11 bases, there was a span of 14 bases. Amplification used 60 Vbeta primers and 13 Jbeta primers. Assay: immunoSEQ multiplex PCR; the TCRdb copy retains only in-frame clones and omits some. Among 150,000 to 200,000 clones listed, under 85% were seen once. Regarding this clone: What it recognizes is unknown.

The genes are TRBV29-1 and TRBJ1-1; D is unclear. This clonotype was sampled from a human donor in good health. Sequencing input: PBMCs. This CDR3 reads CSVGPPPKAFF. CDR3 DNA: TGCAGCGTTGGGCCCCCTCCAAAGGCTTTCTTT.